The present TCR beta chain was sequenced within a study of Ad26.COV2.S vaccination and SARS-CoV-2 variants. Study-wide context: Donor was assigned to the Ad26.COV2.S arm of trial COV1001.

With 4 bases clipped from V and 1 base from J, the junction kept 4 bases outside the gene matches. Looked up from germline, CDR1 is SEHNR and CDR2 is FQNEAQ (reference sequence). The CDR3 consists of 16 residues. Treatment defined: around 19 received Ad26.COV2.S at low or high dose, single or two shots; roughly 5 received placebo; per-sample allocation not given. Samples were taken on day 63 after the first vaccine or placebo injection. Assay used: immunoSEQ multiplex PCR; TCRdb lists only in-frame clones, some missing. The sample has 380,000 or so clones, roughly 89% seen once. The rearrangement uses TRBV7-9 and TRBJ2-3; 11 bases match TRBD2. Sample: peripheral blood, taken in a trial of Ad26.COV2.S vaccine versus placebo. The receptor's source is a person aged 18 to 65 who received the Ad26.COV2.S COVID-19 vaccine or a placebo. In DNA form, the CDR3 reads TGTGCCAGCAGCTCCGGGACTAGCGGACGCACAGATACGCAGTATTTT. Translating gives CASSSGTSGRTDTQYF.